This entry concerns a single TCR beta chain. In the original analysis: From reference gene primer amplification, estimates of nucleated cell counts were derived. Sequencing was performed with immunoSEQ multiplex PCR; in TCRdb, only in-frame clones are kept and a portion is missing. V and J calls and clone size follow that table, whereas D and trimming were derived from the DNA. This sample has around 120,000 clones, with approximately 83% found just once. This CDR3 spans 13 amino acids. V lost 5 bases and J lost 5, with 12 bases in between. The entry originates in a study of blood T cell repertoires in COVID-19. Study-level information: The United States, Italy and Spain supplied acute and convalescent COVID-19 samples.

This sequence joins TRBV12-3 or TRBV12-4 and TRBJ1-1; D is ambiguous. The receptor's source is a man older than 75 with acute or convalescent COVID-19. The specimen sequenced was peripheral blood. The chain's CDR3 is CASSNTQRTEAFF. Written as DNA, the CDR3 is TGTGCCAGCAGTAACACACAGAGAACTGAAGCTTTCTTT.